These 15 T cell receptor beta chains share one sample of origin, sequenced in a study of blood T cell repertoires in COVID-19. Assay used: immunoSEQ multiplex PCR; TCRdb lists only in-frame clones, some missing. The sample carries about 170,000 clones, around 88% recorded once. Sequences were obtained from PBMCs or T cells enriched from blood (not recorded which). These receptors all stem from a woman between 45 and 65 years old in a cohort exposed to, infected with or recovered from COVID-19 (not recorded which).

This clone was seen only once. The chain uses TRBV9 and TRBJ1-6; 9 bases agree with TRBD1. The CDR3 runs 17 residues. Germline loops: CDR1 SGDLS, CDR2 YYNGEE. V shed 0 bases and J 8 bases; nucleotides not matched to a gene: 9. CDR3 in DNA: TGTGCCAGCAGCGTAGGGCCCAGACAGGGGGGAGATTCACCCCTCCACTTT. Translation: CASSVGPRQGGDSPLHF.

The chain uses TRBV19 and TRBJ1-2; D call uncertain. This CDR3 region has 14 residues. Trimming pared 3 bases from V and 0 bases from J, leaving 8 bases between. Germline V gene lookup returns CDR1 LNHDA and CDR2 SQIVND (reference sequence). CDR3 in amino acids: CASSMGASNYGYTF. As DNA, the CDR3 is TGTGCCAGTAGTATGGGCGCCTCTAACTATGGCTACACCTTC.

This chain links TRBV19 with TRBJ1-5, with 8 bases that match TRBD1. V shed 5 bases and J 0 bases; nucleotides not matched to a gene: 9. This CDR3 region has 17 residues. Germline lookup yields CDR1 LNHDA and CDR2 SQIVND (reference sequence). The CDR3 bases are TGTGCCAGTAGTCGGTCAGGGGGCGAGAATAGCAATCAGCCCCAGCATTTT. Residues: CASSRSGGENSNQPQHF. Together with reference TRBV19 and TRBJ1-5, the CDR3 gives the full variable domain: DGGITQSPKYLFRKEGQNVTLSCEQNLNHDAMYWYRQDPGQGLRLIYYSQIVNDFQKGDIAEGYSVSREKKESFPLTVTSAQKNPTAFYLCASSRSGGENSNQPQHFGDGTRLSIL.

This clone was detected only a few times. The chain carries TRBV7-2 and TRBJ2-3; 8 nucleotides line up with TRBD1. CDR1 is SGHTA, CDR2 FQGNSA, per germline. Germline trimming cut 3 bases from V and 4 bases from J; bases unmatched to any gene: 6. The CDR3 length is 15 residues. This CDR3 reads CASSFDRGKADTQYF. The CDR3 DNA reads TGTGCCAGCAGCTTTGACAGGGGTAAGGCAGATACGCAGTATTTT.

This chain joins TRBV5-1 and TRBJ2-6, with no clear D. The V gene's germline CDR1 is SGHRS and CDR2 YFSETQ. CDR3 size: 16 residues. Trimming took 2 bases from V and 2 from J, leaving 11 bases between them. CDR3 nucleotides: TGCGCCAGCAGCTTAGGTAGAGGTGCTGGGGCCAACGTCCTGACTTTC. Translated, it gives CASSLGRGAGANVLTF.

V usage is TRBV21-1 and J usage is TRBJ2-3; the table's D gene call, TRBD1, was not cross checked with the DNA. TRBV21-1 is designated a pseudogene. The CDR3 extends over 17 amino acids. The CDR3 coding sequence is TGTGCCAGCAGCAAGGGGGACAGGGGGCCGTGCACAGATACGCAGTATTTT. This translates into CASSKGDRGPCTDTQYF.

V is TRBV7-3 and J is TRBJ2-2; TRBD2 is a possible D gene (7 bases). Trimming left V 5 bases short and J 4 bases short, with 17 bases between. Germline lookup yields CDR1 SGHTA and CDR2 FQGTGA. CDR3 length: 16 amino acids. DNA of the CDR3: TGTGCCAGCAGCCCCGAGGGGGGGGTGCCCACCGGGGAGCTGTTTTTT. Translated, it gives CASSPEGGVPTGELFF.

The chain links TRBV19 to TRBJ1-2, with a tentative D call TRBD1 (5 bases). The CDR3 is 15 amino acids. Germline CDR1 LNHDA, CDR2 SQIVND (reference sequence). V was trimmed by 3 bases and J by 2 bases, leaving 13 bases between them. In DNA, the CDR3 is TGTGCCAGTAGTATCAGTTCGGCAGGGAACTATGGCTACACCTTC. Translation gives CASSISSAGNYGYTF.

This clone has just a few counts. The rearrangement uses TRBV12-3 or TRBV12-4 and TRBJ1-3; D unresolved. CDR3 length equals 12 residues. The V and J ends lost 6 bases and 9 bases respectively, with 12 bases between them. CDR3 protein: CASRGRSSTIYF. The CDR3 nucleotides read TGTGCCAGCAGGGGCAGAAGTAGCACCATATATTTT.

The CDR3 bases are TGTGCCAGCAGTTTGGCGGGTCCCCTGGAGCAGTACTTC. Translating it yields CASSLAGPLEQYF. The rearrangement joins TRBV12-3 or TRBV12-4 to TRBJ2-7; tentatively, D is TRBD2 (5 bases). V was shortened by 3 bases and J by 7 bases, with 13 bases between the two germline ends. CDR3 size: 13 residues.

The rearrangement joins TRBV19 to TRBJ1-6, with D perhaps TRBD1 (6 bases). Between the trimmed V and J ends, which lost 5 bases and 6 bases, there was a span of 14 bases. Germline V CDR1 and CDR2: LNHDA, SQIVND (reference sequence). The CDR3 has 15 residues. CDR3 loop: CASSLRGGSNSPLHF. CDR3 in DNA: TGTGCCAGTAGTCTCAGGGGCGGAAGTAATTCACCCCTCCACTTT.

The V gene is TRBV28, the J gene TRBJ2-7; possible D gene TRBD2, 6 bases. V shed 5 bases and J shed 4 bases, with 18 bases lying between them. Per the germline V gene, CDR1 is MDHEN and CDR2 is SYDVKM. The CDR3 totals 15 residues. The CDR3 loop is CASSPRNMGRYEQYF. Written as DNA, the CDR3 is TGTGCCAGCAGTCCGAGGAACATGGGGAGGTACGAGCAGTACTTC.

The genes are TRBV28 and TRBJ1-2; TRBD1 matches 7 bases. Germline loops: CDR1 MDHEN, CDR2 SYDVKM. The V and J ends lost 3 bases and 4 bases, in that order; junction bases with no gene match: 11. The CDR3 runs to 16 residues. This CDR3 is CASSLPRQGEIYGYTF. CDR3 nucleotide sequence: TGTGCCAGCAGTTTGCCTCGACAGGGAGAGATCTATGGCTACACCTTC.

The chain employs TRBV5-1 and TRBJ1-1; D might be TRBD1 (6 bases). The germline gives CDR1 SGHRS, CDR2 YFSETQ. This CDR3 spans 13 amino acids. V was cut by 0 bases and J by 11 bases, with 14 bases left in between. CDR3 sequence reads: CASSLDPGRGAFF. Here the CDR3 DNA reads TGCGCCAGCAGCTTGGATCCCGGCAGGGGTGCTTTCTTT.

J is TRBJ2-1 and V is TRBV24-1; D gene unclear. V lost 4 bases, J lost 4 bases, and 4 bases lay in between. There are 12 residues in the CDR3. Germline CDR1 reads KGHDR; CDR2 reads SFDVKD. CDR3 in amino acids: CATSDRYNEQFF. The CDR3 bases are TGTGCCACCAGTGACCGGTACAATGAGCAGTTCTTC.